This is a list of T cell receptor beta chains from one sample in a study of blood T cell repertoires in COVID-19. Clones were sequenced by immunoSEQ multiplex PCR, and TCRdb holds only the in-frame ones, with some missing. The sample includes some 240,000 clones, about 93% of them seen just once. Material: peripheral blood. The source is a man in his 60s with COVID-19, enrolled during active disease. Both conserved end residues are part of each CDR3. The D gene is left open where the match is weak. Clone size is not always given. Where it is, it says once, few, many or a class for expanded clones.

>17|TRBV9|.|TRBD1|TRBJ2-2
TGTGCCAGCAGCGTAGTTGGACAGGGGTCGAACACCGGGGAGCTGTTTTTT
CASSVVGQGSNTGELFF
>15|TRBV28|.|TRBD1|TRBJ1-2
TGTGCCAGCAGGAAAACAGGGGTGACGGTGTATGGCTACACCTTC
CASRKTGVTVYGYTF
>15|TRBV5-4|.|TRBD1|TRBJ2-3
TGTGCCAGCCGATGGAGCGGGACAGGGACTGATACGCAGTATTTT
CASRWSGTGTDTQYF
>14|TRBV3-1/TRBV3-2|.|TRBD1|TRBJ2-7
TGTGCCAGCAGCCCAGGACAGGGGACCGTGGAGCAGTACTTC
CASSPGQGTVEQYF
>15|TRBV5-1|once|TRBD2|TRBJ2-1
TGCGCCAGCAGCTCGACTAGCGGGAGCTATAATGAGCAGTTCTTC
CASSSTSGSYNEQFF
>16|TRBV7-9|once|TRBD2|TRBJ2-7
TGTGCCAGCAGCTTAGAGGCGGGAGGGCCCATCTACGAGCAGTACTTC
CASSLEAGGPIYEQYF
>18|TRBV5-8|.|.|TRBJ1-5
TGTGCCAGCAGTCGTGGTGTTTCTGGGGCCGATAGCAATCAGCCCCAGCATTTT
CASSRGVSGADSNQPQHF
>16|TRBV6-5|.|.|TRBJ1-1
TGTGCCAGCAGTTACGGTACGGAAACTATGAACACTGAAGCTTTCTTT
CASSYGTETMNTEAFF
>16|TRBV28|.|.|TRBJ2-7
TGTGCCAGCAGCCTCCCCTCCGGCACAGTATATTACGAGCAGTACTTC
CASSLPSGTVYYEQYF
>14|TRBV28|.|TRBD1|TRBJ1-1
TGTGCCAGCAGTGTGGGACAGGGGGCCGCTGAAGCTTTCTTT
CASSVGQGAAEAFF
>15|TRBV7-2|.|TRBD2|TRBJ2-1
TGTGCCAGCAGCTTAGAAGGACTAGTGGGCAATGAGCAGTTCTTC
CASSLEGLVGNEQFF
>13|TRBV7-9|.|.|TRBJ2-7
TGTGCCAGCAGCTTACTACAGGGAGACGAGCAGTACTTC
CASSLLQGDEQYF
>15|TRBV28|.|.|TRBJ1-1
TGTGCCAGCGTAGATTGGGGAGGGGGGTACACTGAAGCTTTCTTT
CASVDWGGGYTEAFF
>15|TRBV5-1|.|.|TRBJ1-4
TGCGCCAGCAGCTTACAGGGAACTCAAAATGAAAAACTGTTTTTT
CASSLQGTQNEKLFF
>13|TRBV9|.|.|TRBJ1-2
TGTGCCAGCAGCGTAGCTCAAGGGGATGGCTACACCTTC
CASSVAQGDGYTF
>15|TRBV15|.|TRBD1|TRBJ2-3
TGTGCCACCAGCAGAGACTCGACAGGGCCAGATACGCAGTATTTT
CATSRDSTGPDTQYF
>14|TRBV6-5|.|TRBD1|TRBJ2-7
TGTGCCAGCAGTTACAAGGACAGGGGCTACGAGCAGTACTTC
CASSYKDRGYEQYF
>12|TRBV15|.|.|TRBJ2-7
TGTGCCACCAGCAGAGACTACTACGAGCAGTACTTC
CATSRDYYEQYF
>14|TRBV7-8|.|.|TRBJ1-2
TGTGCCAGCAGCAGAAACGACAGGAACTATGGCTACACCTTC
CASSRNDRNYGYTF
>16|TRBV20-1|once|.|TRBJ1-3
TGCAGTGCTAGTGGTTGGGGCATAGGGTCTGGAAACACCATATATTTT
CSASGWGIGSGNTIYF
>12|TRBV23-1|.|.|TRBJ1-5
TGCGCCAGCAGTCCAATAAGGGACATGCAGGATTTT
CASSPIRDMQDF
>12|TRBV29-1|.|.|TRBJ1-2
TGCAGCGTCTGGACAGCTAACTATGGCTACACCTTC
CSVWTANYGYTF
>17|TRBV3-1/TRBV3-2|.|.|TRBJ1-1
TGTGCCAGCACTAAGGCGGCAGGGTTTTACATGAACACTGAAGCTTTCTTT
CASTKAAGFYMNTEAFF
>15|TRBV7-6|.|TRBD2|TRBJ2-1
TGTGCCAGCAGCTTAGGACTAGCGGGACCCTATGAGCAGTTCTTC
CASSLGLAGPYEQFF
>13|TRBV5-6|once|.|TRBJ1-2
TGTGCCAGCAGCCCGGACTTTAACTATGGCTACACCTTC
CASSPDFNYGYTF
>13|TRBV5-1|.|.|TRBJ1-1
TGCGCCAGCAGCTTCTCCGGGAACACTGAAGCTTTCTTT
CASSFSGNTEAFF
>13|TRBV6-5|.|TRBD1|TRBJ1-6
TGTGCCAGCAGGGGACAGGGTAATTCACCCCTCCACTTT
CASRGQGNSPLHF
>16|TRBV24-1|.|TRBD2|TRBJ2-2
TGTGCCACCAGTGATGGACTAGCGGGACACACCGGGGAGCTGTTTTTT
CATSDGLAGHTGELFF
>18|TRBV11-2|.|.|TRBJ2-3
TGTGCCAGCAGCTTAGTTGGGGTCGGGAGTGCAGCTGCAGATACGCAGTATTTT
CASSLVGVGSAAADTQYF
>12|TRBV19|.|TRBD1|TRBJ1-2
TGTGCCACAAAGACAGGGGGCCCTGGCTACACCTTC
CATKTGGPGYTF
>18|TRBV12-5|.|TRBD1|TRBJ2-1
TGTGCTAGTGGTTTGGTCCCTGGACAGGGGAGCTCCTACAATGAGCAGTTCTTC
CASGLVPGQGSSYNEQFF
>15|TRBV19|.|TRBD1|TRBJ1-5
TGTGCCAGTAGAACAACAGGGGGCGCGAATCAGCCCCAGCATTTT
CASRTTGGANQPQHF
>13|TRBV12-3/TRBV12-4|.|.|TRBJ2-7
TGTGCCAGCAGTCCCGGGACAAAATACGAGCAGTACTTC
CASSPGTKYEQYF
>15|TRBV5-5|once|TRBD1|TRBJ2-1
TGTGCCAGCAGCTGGGGGACAGGGGGGTTCAATGAGCAGTTCTTC
CASSWGTGGFNEQFF
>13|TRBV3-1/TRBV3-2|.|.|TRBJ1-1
TGTGCCAGCAGCCAAGTTCTATTAACTGAAGCTTTCTTT
CASSQVLLTEAFF
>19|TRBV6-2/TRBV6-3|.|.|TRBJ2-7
TGTGCCAGCAGTTACGATGCATACGGACAGCGACTATACCTATACGAGCAGTACTTC
CASSYDAYGQRLYLYEQYF
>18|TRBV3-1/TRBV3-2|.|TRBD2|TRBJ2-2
TGTGCCAGCAGCCAAGATGCCCGGGGGGGCCCCAACACCGGGGAGCTGTTTTTT
CASSQDARGGPNTGELFF
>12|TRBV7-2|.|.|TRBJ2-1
TGTGCCAGTCGGGTCTCCTACAATGAGCAGTTCTTC
CASRVSYNEQFF
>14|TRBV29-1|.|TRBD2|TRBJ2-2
TGCAGCGTCCGACTAGCGGGGAACACCGGGGAGCTGTTTTTT
CSVRLAGNTGELFF
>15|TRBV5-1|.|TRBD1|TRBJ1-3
TGCGCCAGCAGCTTGGCCCGGACAGGCCGAAACACCATATATTTT
CASSLARTGRNTIYF
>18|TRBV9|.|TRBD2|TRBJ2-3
TGTGCCAGCAGCGTTCTCCCAGACCTAGCGGGAGTCGCAGATACGCAGTATTTT
CASSVLPDLAGVADTQYF
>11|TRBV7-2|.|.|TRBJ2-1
TGTGCCAGCAGCTTAGGGGTACGGGGATTCTTC
CASSLGVRGFF
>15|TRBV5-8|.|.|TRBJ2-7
TGTGCCAGCAGCTTGACGGCAGGGATTGCCCACGAGCAGTACTTC
CASSLTAGIAHEQYF
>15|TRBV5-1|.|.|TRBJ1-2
TGCGCCAGCAGCCTACAGGATTCGGGTGGCTATGGCTACACCTTC
CASSLQDSGGYGYTF
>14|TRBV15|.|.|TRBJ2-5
TGTGCCACCAGCAGAGGGGGCAAACGAGAGACCCAGTACTTC
CATSRGGKRETQYF
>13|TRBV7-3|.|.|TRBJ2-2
TGTGCCAGCAGTTCCACGAACACCGGGGAGCTGTTTTTT
CASSSTNTGELFF
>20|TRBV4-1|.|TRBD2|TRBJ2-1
TGCGCCAGCAGCACCTCCCCTTCCAGACTAGCGGGAGGCCCCTACAATGAGCAGTTCTTC
CASSTSPSRLAGGPYNEQFF